This TCR beta chain was recorded in a study of shared clonotypes between healthy human individuals. Findings of the study overall: Only blood samples were collected, and tissue repertoires likely differ. It was observed that roughly 4.8% of naive CD4 clonotypes were shared across a handful of donors.

CDR1 and CDR2 from the germline V gene are SNHLY and FYNNEI. This CDR3 contains 18 residues. V shed 2 bases and J shed 6 bases, with 23 bases lying between them. In the naive CD8 group, cells lacked CD45RO and were positively selected for CCR7, so terminally differentiated effector memory CD45RA+ cells were left out. Per the original data handling: Junction-only immunoSEQ data arrived without quality scores, meaning filtering differed. Clones were sequenced by immunoSEQ multiplex PCR, and TCRdb holds only the in-frame ones, with some missing. D and trimming come from the DNA, and the V and J calls and clone size come from that table. The sample carries about 700,000 clones, under 95% recorded once. This clone was observed once. Its antigen is unknown.

The sequence came from a man under 40 in good health. Sequences were obtained from naive CD8+ T cells sorted from blood. The chain links TRBV2 to TRBJ2-1; D remains unclear. DNA of the CDR3: TGTGCCAGCAGTGAAATAAAAGAGGAACTCCGGGTGGGCAATGAGCAGTTCTTC. Protein product: CASSEIKEELRVGNEQFF.